Listed below are T cell receptor beta chains from one sample, sequenced in a study of cytomegalovirus exposure and HLA in healthy donors. Generated by immunoSEQ multiplex PCR, the TCRdb table keeps only in-frame clones and is missing some. Of 110,000 or so clones in the sample, around 95% are singletons; the top ten hold 0.67%. Sequenced material: PBMCs. The origin of the receptors is a woman aged 18-29 years in good health and CMV-seronegative. CDR3s include the opening cysteine and the closing phenylalanine or tryptophan. Clone size appears in some rows only: once, few, many, or a class for an expanded clone.

J gene | V gene | clone size | CDR3 protein
TRBJ1-5 | TRBV7-9 | - | CASSLEGGRGLFQPQHF
TRBJ1-2 | TRBV6-6 | - | CASRTIDREKGYTF
TRBJ2-5 | TRBV4-1 | - | CASSLTTQGDLRETQYF
TRBJ1-1 | TRBV7-3 | - | CASSVQGQAPKVFF
TRBJ2-5 | TRBV19 | - | CASSAVTGRETQYF
TRBJ2-7 | TRBV28 | once | CASTQGGTYEQYF
TRBJ2-3 | TRBV9 | - | CASSVSGGAGDTQYF
TRBJ1-2 | TRBV9 | - | CASSVSGRDGYTF
TRBJ1-4 | TRBV7-2 | - | CASSFTATNEKLFF
TRBJ1-2 | TRBV18 | - | CASSPPYPGTALTF
TRBJ2-5 | TRBV7-6 | - | CASSFARGGKYF
TRBJ2-7 | TRBV11-2 | - | CASSLGEGGSYEQYF
TRBJ2-5 | TRBV6-1 | - | CASCVTSGGAETQYF
TRBJ2-7 | TRBV6-1 | - | CASSEDRDSYEQYF
TRBJ1-3 | TRBV5-1 | - | CASSLLVLGASSGNTIYF
TRBJ1-2 | TRBV5-8 | once | CASSLAYVNNYGYTF
TRBJ2-1 | TRBV11-2 | - | CASSLGKRGNHNEQFF
TRBJ2-5 | TRBV27 | - | CASSPLSGGGKTQYF
TRBJ1-3 | TRBV9 | - | CASSAFGRQGGDGNTIYF
TRBJ1-2 | TRBV28 | - | CASSHGTGHGYTF